Each of the 13 T cell receptor beta chains below was sequenced from the same sample in a study of T-cell reconstitution after alpha-beta-depleted transplantation in children. During its preparation, the TCRbeta library received unique molecular identifiers. TCRdb reprocessed the PCR reads via MiXCR and lists one record per CDR3 protein. This table holds around 250,000 distinct CDR3 sequences, about a tenth found once. The source material was PBMCs from the stem cell graft donor, sampled from the stem cell graft. The receptors derive from a human donor who donated a stem cell graft to a child with SCID.

This clonotype was seen only a few times. The chain joins TRBV21-1 to TRBJ2-1; the table's D gene call, TRBD1, was not cross checked with the DNA. TRBV21-1 is shown as a pseudogene. The CDR3 has 18 amino acids. CDR3 amino acids: CASSPSHRDRGNYNEQFF. Written as DNA, the CDR3 is TGTGCCAGCAGCCCTTCCCACCGCGACAGGGGGAACTACAATGAGCAGTTCTTC.

This clonotype was detected a few times. The chain employs TRBV2 and TRBJ2-2, with a tentative D call TRBD1 (7 bases). Germline values: CDR1 SNHLY, CDR2 FYNNEI. The V gene lost 3 bases and the J gene lost 4 bases, with 9 bases spanning the gap. The CDR3 has 14 residues. CDR3 amino acids: CASSDQGGTGELFF. The CDR3, as DNA: TGTGCCAGCAGTGACCAGGGGGGCACCGGGGAGCTGTTTTTT.

This clonotype has just a few counts. The CDR3 coding sequence is TGCAGTGCTAGAGAAGGGGGTTGGGGCTACACCTTC. It yields the protein CSAREGGWGYTF. The chain has TRBV20-1 and TRBJ1-2, with D possibly TRBD1 on 6 matching bases. Deletions cut 0 bases from V and 8 bases from J, with 10 bases between. The CDR3 consists of 12 residues. Per the germline V gene, CDR1 is DFQATT and CDR2 is SNEGSKA (reference sequence).

This clonotype was recorded a few times. The V call is TRBV7-9, the J call TRBJ1-4; TRBD1 matches 7 bases. With V trimmed by 1 base and J by 5 bases, 7 bases remained unmatched. This CDR3 has 16 amino acids. Germline V gives CDR1 SEHNR, CDR2 FQNEAQ (reference sequence). The CDR3: CASSLEPGGANEKLFF. DNA for the CDR3: TGTGCCAGCAGCTTAGAACCAGGGGGGGCGAATGAAAAACTGTTTTTT.

This clonotype was counted only a few times. At one boundary the junction diverges from the germline segment, which might be a read error. The V and J genes are TRBV7-7 and TRBJ2-3; D is ambiguous. This CDR3 comprises 18 residues. Germline assignment: CDR1 SSHAT and CDR2 FNYEAQ (reference sequence). The chain's CDR3 is CASSLGRRTTKGTDTQYF. As DNA, the CDR3 is TGTGCTAGCAGCTTAGGCAGGAGAACAACCAAGGGCACAGATACGCAGTATTTT.

The chain employs TRBV29-1 and TRBJ2-7; D is unresolved. This CDR3 comprises 14 residues. Germline V gene sequence: CDR1 SQVTM, CDR2 ANQGSEA. V lost 3 bases and J lost 0, with 12 bases in between. The chain's CDR3 is CSVEQVGSSYEQYF. The CDR3 nucleotides read TGCAGCGTTGAGCAGGTCGGAAGCTCCTACGAGCAGTACTTC.

This clonotype was seen many times. This chain joins TRBV5-1 and TRBJ2-7, with D possibly TRBD1 on 5 matching bases. The germline V and J ends were trimmed by 2 bases and 3 bases, with 12 bases remaining between them. The CDR3 loop spans 14 amino acids. In germline, CDR1 is SGHRS, CDR2 YFSETQ. CDR3 DNA: TGCGCCAGCAGCTTTGGACAAAACTACTACGAGCAGTACTTC. The encoded protein is CASSFGQNYYEQYF.

The chain combines TRBV3-1 with TRBJ2-3, with 9 positions matching TRBD1. V was clipped by 4 bases and J by 5 bases; unmatched bases: 13. The V gene's germline CDR1 is LGHDT and CDR2 YNNKEL (reference sequence). The CDR3 is 17 residues long. The DNA of the CDR3 is TGTGCCAGCAGCCTCATTTTAATCGGGACAGGGTTAGATACGCAGTATTTT. Translating gives CASSLILIGTGLDTQYF.

This clonotype was detected ten times or more. This chain links TRBV12-3 or TRBV12-4 with TRBJ1-2, with D unresolved. The ends were cut back, 6 bases at V and 4 bases at J, with 9 bases in the middle. The CDR3 length is 12 residues. CDR3 residues: CASRTRSYGYTF. In DNA, the CDR3 is TGTGCCAGCAGAACACGGTCCTATGGCTACACCTTC.

This clonotype was seen only a few times. The V and J genes are TRBV20-1 and TRBJ1-3; 7 bases are a match to TRBD1. The CDR3 has 13 residues. Trimming removed 6 bases from V and 4 bases from J; junction bases left unmatched: 6. The germline gives CDR1 DFQATT, CDR2 SNEGSKA (reference sequence). CDR3 sequence: CSASTGSGNTIYF. CDR3 DNA sequence: TGCAGTGCGTCGACAGGGTCCGGAAACACCATATATTTT.

This clonotype was seen a few times. This sequence joins TRBV6-2 or TRBV6-3 and TRBJ1-5, with TRBD1 identical over 9 bases. This CDR3 is built from 15 residues. In germline, CDR1 is MNHEY, CDR2 SVGEGT. V lost 3 bases to trimming and J lost 7 bases; unmatched junction nucleotides: 7. CDR3 in amino acids: CASSYGTGNRQPQHF. DNA for the CDR3: TGTGCCAGCAGTTATGGGACAGGGAATAGGCAGCCCCAGCATTTT.

This clonotype was found many times. The V and J genes are TRBV7-9 and TRBJ2-3; D might be TRBD1 (6 bases). The CDR3 is 15 residues long. Looked up from germline, CDR1 is SEHNR and CDR2 is FQNEAQ (reference sequence). With 2 bases removed from V and 6 bases from J, the gap between germline ends came to 15 bases. The CDR3 bases are TGTGCCAGCAGCTTACGGACAGCCTCCTGGGATACGCAGTATTTT. Protein: CASSLRTASWDTQYF.

The chain carries TRBV29-1 and TRBJ1-4, with a weak D call TRBD1 (6 bases). The CDR3 extends over 13 amino acids. The V gene's germline CDR1 is SQVTM and CDR2 ANQGSEA. Trimming left V 5 bases short and J 4 bases short, with 11 bases between. The CDR3 here is CSVQGRGNEKLFF. As DNA, the CDR3 is TGCAGCGTTCAGGGGAGGGGTAATGAAAAACTGTTTTTT.